The 24 T cell receptor beta chains below all came from one sample that was sequenced in a study of metastatic and nonmetastatic thyroid tumors. From the PCR reads, TCRdb re-called clones with MiXCR. This table holds about 70,000 clones, more than 15% found once. Thyroid surgery was performed in patients who had received no treatment beforehand. The specimen sequenced was blood. These receptors came from a female donor with papillary thyroid cancer or a benign thyroid nodule (not recorded which). Some clones in this sample may be carry-over from other donors' samples.

This clone was seen ten or more times. The chain has TRBV5-1 and TRBJ1-1, with D perhaps matching TRBD1 (5 bases). V lost 0 bases and J 6 bases, leaving 12 bases between the germline ends. The CDR3 loop spans 14 amino acids. CDR1 and CDR2 (germline): SGHRS, YFSETQ. The CDR3 nucleotides read TGCGCCAGCAGCTTGGACCGGGGGGTCTCTGAAGCTTTCTTT. Its protein product is CASSLDRGVSEAFF.

The chain employs TRBV6-1 and TRBJ1-5; D call uncertain. CDR1 MNHNS and CDR2 SASEGT come from the germline V gene. Trimming removed 6 bases at V and 3 bases at J, with 9 bases between. The CDR3 length is 13 residues. CDR3: CASRAGNNQPQHF. The CDR3 bases are TGTGCCAGCAGGGCGGGGAACAATCAGCCCCAGCATTTT.

The table lists this clone with many counts. This chain uses TRBV3-1 with TRBJ2-7; 8 bases match TRBD1. Germline assignment: CDR1 LGHDT and CDR2 YNNKEL (reference sequence). The CDR3 is made up of 13 amino acids. J lost 3 bases, V lost 2 bases, and 0 bases had no gene match. CDR3 sequence (DNA): TGTGCCAGCAGCCAAACAGGGGGCTACGAGCAGTACTTC. This encodes CASSQTGGYEQYF.

This clone has a handful of counts. The V and J genes are TRBV5-1 and TRBJ1-2, with D unresolved. Germline CDR1 is SGHRS and CDR2 is YFSETQ. CDR3 length: 15 amino acids. V lost 5 bases and J lost 8, with 22 bases in between. CDR3 in DNA: TGCGCCAGCAGTGCCAAACCTCGGTACGATAAGGGCTACACCTTC. Residues: CASSAKPRYDKGYTF. The full variable domain, its missing parts supplied by reference TRBV5-1 and TRBJ1-2, is KAGVTQTPRYLIKTRGQQVTLSCSPISGHRSVSWYQQTPGQGLQFLFEYFSETQRNKGNFPGRFSGRQFSNSRSEMNVSTLELGDSALYLCASSAKPRYDKGYTFGSGTRLTVV.

Many counts were recorded for this clone. This chain uses TRBV6-6 with TRBJ2-3; possibly TRBD1 for D (5 bases). This CDR3 is built from 15 residues. Trimming took off 0 bases at V and 2 bases at J, with 9 bases between the two ends. Germline V gene data show CDR1 as MNHNY and CDR2 as SVGAGI (reference sequence). CDR3 residues: CASSYSGQYTDTQYF. The CDR3 region has the DNA TGTGCCAGCAGTTACTCGGGGCAGTACACAGATACGCAGTATTTT.

The rearrangement uses TRBV4-1 and TRBJ1-1; D unresolved. V was pared by 1 base and J by 8 bases, with 11 bases between. The CDR3 is 13 residues long. Looked up from germline, CDR1 is MGHRA and CDR2 is YSYEKL. The DNA of the CDR3 is TGCGCCAGCAGCCAAGTCCGGCAATCCGAAGCTTTCTTT. Its translation is CASSQVRQSEAFF.

This clone was detected only a few times. Here the CDR3 DNA reads TGTGCCAGTAGTATGCGGACAGGGGGACCCTACGAGCAGTACTTC. It encodes CASSMRTGGPYEQYF. The J gene is TRBJ2-7, the V gene TRBV19; 10 bases are a match to TRBD1. The CDR3 has 15 amino acids. Germline V lookup: CDR1 LNHDA, CDR2 SQIVND (reference sequence). The V and J ends lost 3 bases and 2 bases, in that order; junction bases with no gene match: 4.

This clone has ten or more counts. J is TRBJ2-7 and V is TRBV28; D possibly corresponds to TRBD1 (5 bases). The germline V and J ends were trimmed by 2 bases and 3 bases, with 11 bases remaining between them. The CDR3 has 14 residues. Germline V gene lookup returns CDR1 MDHEN and CDR2 SYDVKM. CDR3 in amino acids: CASSLAAGLYEQYF. CDR3 coding DNA: TGTGCCAGCAGTTTAGCCGCAGGGCTCTACGAGCAGTACTTC.

Ten or more counts support this clone. This chain joins TRBV5-1 and TRBJ2-1; D unresolved. The germline CDR1 and CDR2 sequences are SGHRS and YFSETQ. Deletions cut 6 bases from V and 4 bases from J, with 14 bases between. The CDR3 length is 14 residues. The CDR3 spells CASNPDPEYNEQFF. The CDR3 DNA is TGCGCCAGCAACCCTGATCCGGAATACAATGAGCAGTTCTTC.

This clone was detected many times. The gene calls are TRBV3-1 and TRBJ1-4; tentatively, D is TRBD1 (5 bases). The ends were cut back, 0 bases at V and 7 bases at J, with 15 bases in the middle. Per germline, CDR1 LGHDT and CDR2 YNNKEL (reference sequence). This CDR3 contains 16 residues. The CDR3 DNA is TGTGCCAGCAGCCAAGACCTTGGGGGGGAAACTGAAAAACTGTTTTTT. Its protein is CASSQDLGGETEKLFF.

The chain uses TRBV12-3 or TRBV12-4 and TRBJ2-5; D is perhaps TRBD1 or TRBD2 (5 bases each). The CDR3 runs 15 residues. Between the trimmed V and J ends, which lost 6 bases and 5 bases, there was a span of 19 bases. CDR3 residues: CASSLGTPGPETQYF. CDR3 DNA sequence: TGTGCCAGCAGCCTCGGGACCCCGGGACCGGAGACCCAGTACTTC.

This clone was seen ten or more times. For the CDR3, the DNA is TGTGCCAGCAGCCCCCGGGACAGGGGTAGTGGGGCCAACGTCCTGACTTTC. Translation gives CASSPRDRGSGANVLTF. The J gene is TRBJ2-6, the V gene TRBV7-2; 10 bases map to TRBD1. Looked up from germline, CDR1 is SGHTA and CDR2 is FQGNSA. This CDR3 is 17 amino acids long. The V and J ends lost 5 bases and 3 bases, in that order; junction bases with no gene match: 7.

Details on this clone: Other nucleotide sequences in the sample specify the same CDR3. The chain is built from TRBV4-1 and TRBJ2-5; 10 nucleotides agree with TRBD1. The J segment lost 2 bases and the V segment lost 3 bases, leaving 9 bases of the junction unmatched. The germline V gene has CDR1 MGHRA and CDR2 YSYEKL. This CDR3 region has 17 residues. This CDR3 reads CASSQDRWGQGQETQYF. The DNA for the CDR3 is TGCGCCAGCAGCCAGGATAGGTGGGGACAGGGGCAAGAGACCCAGTACTTC.

This clone was detected ten times or more. The rearrangement joins TRBV19 to TRBJ2-4; D might be TRBD1 (6 bases). Germline CDR1 and CDR2: LNHDA and SQIVND (reference sequence). Trimming removed 7 bases from V and 8 bases from J, with 15 bases in between. The CDR3 is made up of 13 amino acids. The CDR3 DNA reads as TGTGCCAGTATGGGGACAACCAGCGACATTCAGTACTTC. It is translated as CASMGTTSDIQYF. Using reference TRBV19 and TRBJ2-4 for the parts outside the CDR3, the full variable domain is DGGITQSPKYLFRKEGQNVTLSCEQNLNHDAMYWYRQDPGQGLRLIYYSQIVNDFQKGDIAEGYSVSREKKESFPLTVTSAQKNPTAFYLCASMGTTSDIQYFGAGTRLSVL.

This clone has a handful of counts. The chain couples TRBV2 to TRBJ2-7; the D call may be TRBD1 or TRBD2 (5 bases each). Germline-derived CDR1 and CDR2 are SNHLY and FYNNEI. The V gene lost 8 bases and the J gene lost 3 bases, with 20 bases spanning the gap. The CDR3 is 15 residues long. The CDR3 reads CASRVSTGPSYEQYF. Written as DNA, the CDR3 is TGTGCCAGCCGAGTTTCGACGGGACCGAGCTACGAGCAGTACTTC.

This clone was detected ten times or more. This chain joins TRBV2 and TRBJ2-2, with D uncertain. Germline V gives CDR1 SNHLY, CDR2 FYNNEI. V was trimmed by 7 bases and J by 4 bases, leaving 13 bases between them. This CDR3 comprises 14 residues. The CDR3 nucleotides read TGTGCCAGCATTGAGGCAACACGCACCGGGGAGCTGTTTTTT. It is translated as CASIEATRTGELFF.

The V and J genes are TRBV7-3 and TRBJ2-7; D not certain. The CDR3 runs to 11 residues. CDR1 and CDR2 from the germline V gene are SGHTA and FQGTGA. V shed 5 bases and J shed 5 bases, with 7 bases lying between them. For the CDR3, the DNA is TGTGCCAGCAGCCCCCCCCACGAGCAGTACTTC. Its protein product is CASSPPHEQYF.

This clone was found many times. This rearrangement joins TRBV25-1 to TRBJ2-1; D uncertain. Trimming pared 2 bases from V and 5 bases from J, leaving 10 bases between. Germline CDR1 MGHDK, CDR2 SYGVNS. This CDR3 has 14 residues. CDR3 coding DNA: TGTGCCAGCAGTGAAGATGTGGACCACAATGAGCAGTTCTTC. This gives the protein CASSEDVDHNEQFF.

The rearrangement joins TRBV20-1 to TRBJ2-1, with 9 bases matching TRBD2. V shed 6 bases, J shed 6 bases, and the junction held 3 bases outside the gene matches. Looked up from germline, CDR1 is DFQATT and CDR2 is SNEGSKA (reference sequence). This CDR3 has 12 amino acids. DNA of the CDR3: TGCAGTGCCATACTAGCGGGCAATGAGCAGTTCTTC. Translated: CSAILAGNEQFF.

This clone was counted many times. The J gene is TRBJ1-2, the V gene TRBV5-1, with a tentative D call TRBD1 (5 bases). CDR3 length: 14 residues. Looked up from germline, CDR1 is SGHRS and CDR2 is YFSETQ. V was trimmed by 0 bases and J by 7 bases, leaving 13 bases between them. The CDR3 DNA reads as TGCGCCAGCAGCTTGGCCCAGGGCCCTAGTGGCTACACCTTC. This gives the protein CASSLAQGPSGYTF.

This clone was detected ten times or more. The chain joins TRBV6-4 to TRBJ2-5; 8 bases are a match to TRBD1. The CDR3 covers 18 residues. Per the germline V gene, CDR1 is MRHNA and CDR2 is SNTAGT. V lost 4 bases and J lost 4; bases outside the gene matches: 17. The CDR3 is CASSAGQGKWEKRETQYF. The DNA of the CDR3 is TGTGCCAGCAGTGCAGGACAGGGAAAATGGGAGAAGAGAGAGACCCAGTACTTC.

This clone was seen at least ten times. The J gene is TRBJ2-1, the V gene TRBV9; D might be TRBD2 (6 bases). The germline V gene encodes CDR1 SGDLS and CDR2 YYNGEE. CDR3 size: 15 residues. The V end lost 5 bases, the J end lost 0 bases, and 12 bases lay between the germline ends. The CDR3: CASSGTASSYNEQFF. CDR3 coding DNA: TGTGCCAGCAGTGGGACTGCGAGCTCCTACAATGAGCAGTTCTTC.

This clone appeared many times. The chain recombines TRBV24-1 with TRBJ1-5; weak D call: TRBD1 (5 bases). This CDR3 region has 15 residues. V shed 3 bases and J shed 0 bases, with 8 bases lying between them. Germline loops: CDR1 KGHDR, CDR2 SFDVKD. CDR3 nucleotides: TGTGCCACCAGTGATGGGGGTAATAGCAATCAGCCCCAGCATTTT. Residues: CATSDGGNSNQPQHF.

Of note for this clone: A much larger clone differs from this one at a single base, so this may be a read error. Additional DNA sequences in this sample encode the identical CDR3. The CDR3 loop is CASSLSPGPSTDTQYF. The CDR3 DNA follows: TGTGCCAGCAGTTTATCGCCCGGTCCTAGCACAGATACGCAGTATTTT. This sequence joins TRBV27 and TRBJ2-3; D is ambiguous. The CDR3 loop spans 16 amino acids. Trimming left V 0 bases short and J 0 bases short, with 10 bases between. Germline V lookup: CDR1 MNHEY, CDR2 SMNVEV (reference sequence).